This is a list of T cell receptor beta chains from one sample in a study of neurological immune-mediated disorders. A single record per CDR3 protein comes from TCRdb applying MiXCR to the 5' RACE reads. This table holds tens of thousands of distinct CDR3 sequences, roughly 3.9% found once. The sequenced sample was PBMCs. The source of these receptors is a man aged 25 to 40 with multiple sclerosis. CDR3s include the opening cysteine and the closing phenylalanine or tryptophan. The D gene is left open where the match is weak. The size field is filled for only some rows; it gives once, few, many or a size class.

D gene,V gene,clone size,J gene,CDR3 protein,CDR3 DNA
.,TRBV7-9,many,TRBJ1-2,CASSLDSPSNYGYTF,TGTGCCAGCAGCTTAGACAGTCCTTCTAACTATGGCTACACCTTC
TRBD1,TRBV7-2,many,TRBJ1-1,CASSYKPGQRIVGTEAFF,TGTGCCAGCAGCTACAAACCGGGACAGAGAATCGTCGGCACTGAAGCTTTCTTT
.,TRBV11-2,many,TRBJ2-1,CASGGGRYNEQFF,TGTGCCAGCGGCGGGGGCCGATACAATGAGCAGTTCTTC
.,TRBV6-5,few,TRBJ1-5,CASSYSPSVNQPQNF,TGTGCCAGCAGTTACTCGCCTAGTGTAAATCAGCCCCAGAATTTT
.,TRBV7-2,many,TRBJ2-7,CASSSGLYSGGEQYF,TGTGCCAGCAGCTCGGGACTTTACTCCGGGGGAGAGCAGTACTTC
TRBD1,TRBV20-1,many,TRBJ1-1,CSAGQGNTEAFF,TGCAGTGCGGGACAGGGGAACACTGAAGCTTTCTTT
TRBD1,TRBV7-9,many,TRBJ1-4,CASNDKSGGVEKLFF,TGTGCCAGCAACGATAAATCAGGGGGGGTAGAAAAACTGTTTTTT
TRBD1,TRBV20-1,many,TRBJ2-1,CSAPRDRGTKTYNEQFF,TGCAGTGCTCCTCGAGACAGGGGAACGAAAACCTACAATGAGCAGTTCTTC
.,TRBV6-5,many,TRBJ1-1,CASKGTEAFF,TGTGCCAGCAAGGGGACTGAAGCTTTCTTT
.,TRBV6-2/TRBV6-3,many,TRBJ2-7,CASGGGRGAPYGEQYF,TGTGCCAGCGGAGGTGGACGGGGGGCGCCCTACGGGGAGCAGTACTTC
.,TRBV11-2,many,TRBJ1-2,CASSLETRGYTF,TGTGCCAGCAGCTTAGAGACGAGGGGCTACACCTTC
TRBD2,TRBV7-2,many,TRBJ2-1,CASRRGLAAYNEQFF,TGTGCCAGCAGACGCGGACTAGCGGCCTACAATGAGCAGTTCTTC
.,TRBV7-2,many,TRBJ2-2,CASSQTPGLLTGELFF,TGTGCCAGCAGCCAGACACCGGGACTCCTTACCGGGGAGCTGTTTTTT
TRBD1,TRBV29-1,many,TRBJ2-3,CSVEVVSAGGNFLRGTQYF,TGCAGCGTTGAAGTGGTCTCGGCAGGGGGCAACTTCCTTCGGGGTACGCAGTATTTT
TRBD1,TRBV5-1,many,TRBJ2-5,CASSPGQRETQYF,TGCGCCAGCAGTCCGGGACAGAGAGAGACCCAGTACTTC
.,TRBV9,many,TRBJ2-7,CASSATDSSYEQYF,TGTGCCAGCAGCGCCACCGACTCATCCTACGAGCAGTACTTC
TRBD1,TRBV4-2,many,TRBJ2-7,CASSPGQGASYEQYF,TGTGCCAGCAGCCCGGGACAGGGGGCGTCCTACGAGCAGTACTTC
.,TRBV12-3/TRBV12-4,many,TRBJ2-2,CASNPSGNTGELFF,TGTGCCAGCAACCCTTCGGGGAACACCGGGGAGCTGTTTTTT
.,TRBV10-3,many,TRBJ1-1,CAISESKGRENTEAFF,TGTGCCATCAGTGAGTCGAAGGGGCGGGAGAACACTGAAGCTTTCTTT
TRBD2,TRBV5-1,many,TRBJ2-3,CASGSGGAGDTQYF,TGCGCCAGCGGGAGCGGGGGGGCCGGAGATACGCAGTATTTT
.,TRBV12-3/TRBV12-4,many,TRBJ1-4,CASRQQGTNEKLFF,TGTGCCAGCAGACAACAGGGCACTAATGAAAAACTGTTTTTT
.,TRBV15,many,TRBJ2-7,CATSRVWDHYEQYF,TGTGCCACCAGCAGAGTCTGGGACCACTACGAGCAGTACTTC
.,TRBV5-5,many,TRBJ1-4,CASSAWDTSNEKLFF,TGTGCCAGCAGCGCCTGGGACACCTCTAATGAAAAACTGTTTTTT
.,TRBV2,many,TRBJ2-7,CASSRGYEQYF,TGTGCCAGCAGCAGGGGCTACGAGCAGTACTTC
.,TRBV5-1,many,TRBJ2-5,CASSLLSVQETQYF,TGCGCCAGCAGCTTGTTGTCGGTCCAAGAGACCCAGTACTTC
.,TRBV12-3/TRBV12-4,many,TRBJ2-5,CASSFDSLQETQYF,TGTGCCAGCAGTTTCGACAGTCTCCAAGAGACCCAGTACTTC
.,TRBV5-1,few,TRBJ2-7,CASSYNGESTYEQYF,TGCGCCAGCAGCTACAACGGGGAATCGACCTACGAGCAGTACTTC
TRBD2,TRBV7-9,many,TRBJ2-1,CASSSARLAGSSYNEQFF,TGTGCCAGCAGCTCCGCCAGACTAGCGGGGTCGTCCTACAATGAGCAGTTCTTC
TRBD1,TRBV2,many,TRBJ2-3,CASSGTGGPADTQYF,TGTGCCAGCAGTGGGACAGGGGGACCGGCAGATACGCAGTATTTT
.,TRBV4-1,many,TRBJ2-2,CASSQEFHPNTGELFF,TGCGCCAGCAGCCAAGAATTTCACCCGAACACCGGGGAGCTGTTTTTT
.,TRBV18,many,TRBJ1-3,CASSRETGNTIYF,TGTGCCAGCTCACGAGAGACTGGAAACACCATATATTTT
TRBD2,TRBV6-2/TRBV6-3,many,TRBJ2-3,CARRGLAGSSTDTQYF,TGTGCCAGGAGGGGACTAGCGGGGAGTTCAACAGATACGCAGTATTTT
.,TRBV9,many,TRBJ1-6,CASSVEGGRGSPLHF,TGTGCCAGCAGCGTAGAGGGCGGGCGAGGTTCACCCCTCCACTTT
TRBD1,TRBV7-9,many,TRBJ2-1,CASSRTGVKGNEQFF,TGTGCCAGCAGCCGGACAGGAGTTAAAGGGAATGAGCAGTTCTTC
TRBD1,TRBV7-2,few,TRBJ2-2,CASSLGQPKNTGELFF,TGTGCCAGCAGCCTGGGACAGCCTAAGAACACCGGGGAGCTGTTTTTT
.,TRBV9,.,TRBJ2-7,CASSVGPSLVYEQYF,TGTGCCAGCAGCGTAGGGCCTAGCTTAGTCTACGAGCAGTACTTC
.,TRBV4-3,many,TRBJ1-4,CASSQVIAGTNEKLFF,TGCGCCAGCAGCCAAGTGATCGCAGGCACTAATGAAAAACTGTTTTTT
.,TRBV5-5,many,TRBJ1-5,CASSNSNQPQHF,TGTGCCAGCAGCAATAGCAATCAGCCCCAGCATTTT
.,TRBV20-1,many,TRBJ2-7,CSATTRGGTSFYEQYF,TGCAGTGCCACTACCAGGGGGGGCACCTCCTTCTACGAGCAGTACTTC
.,TRBV6-6,large,TRBJ2-7,CASSYMGGSYEQYF,TGTGCCAGCAGTTATATGGGGGGCTCCTACGAGCAGTACTTC
TRBD2,TRBV15,many,TRBJ2-3,CATSRGIESGGTDTQYF,TGTGCCACCAGCAGAGGTATAGAGAGCGGGGGCACAGATACGCAGTATTTT